The TCR beta chain described here comes from a study of T-cell memory formation after mild COVID-19. Study-level background: There were largely donor-specific TCR clusters.

This CDR3 spans 15 amino acids. Germline loops: CDR1 MDHEN, CDR2 SYDVKM. The V end lost 1 base, the J end lost 10 bases, and 17 bases lay between the germline ends. Constant-segment-primed 5'RACE gave TCR alpha and TCR beta cDNA libraries with sample barcodes and UMIs. TCRdb re-derived calls from the 5' RACE reads in MiXCR, one entry per CDR3 protein. Of 200,000 to 250,000 distinct CDR3 sequences in the sample, approximately 10% were seen once. The sample was PBMCs or a T cell subset sorted from them (not recorded which). The receptor comes from a young man who had mild COVID-19 (a few samples of this study predate the infection). Cell type and time point are not known. The J gene is TRBJ1-5, the V gene TRBV28; D is uncertain. CDR3 bases: TGTGCCAGCAGTTTATATCCCGACGGAGATCGACCCCAGCATTTT. Translated: CASSLYPDGDRPQHF.